This passage covers 24 T cell receptor beta chains from one sample sequenced in a study of control samples from healthy donors and cancer patients. Only in-frame clones appear in the TCRdb table, and some are missing; sequencing was by immunoSEQ multiplex PCR. The profile shows around 150,000 clones, about 90% of them singletons. Material for sequencing was blood. The receptors stem from a man aged 18 to 35 in good health.

V and J are TRBV19 and TRBJ2-5; no clear D gene. The CDR3 is made up of 13 amino acids. Germline V gene sequence: CDR1 LNHDA, CDR2 SQIVND (reference sequence). V was clipped by 7 bases and J by 2 bases, with 11 bases between them. The CDR3 here is CASKERTQETQYF. The CDR3 bases are TGTGCCAGTAAGGAGAGAACTCAAGAGACCCAGTACTTC.

With respect to this clone: The sample contains more than one DNA sequence encoding this CDR3. The gene calls are TRBV6-5 and TRBJ2-7; 11 bases map to TRBD1. Germline V gene data show CDR1 as MNHEY and CDR2 as SVGAGI. V lost 4 bases, J lost 4 bases, and 6 bases stayed unmatched. The CDR3 has 15 amino acids. In DNA, the CDR3 is TGTGCCAGCAGTTCCCGGGACAGGGGGTTATACGAGCAGTACTTC. Residues: CASSSRDRGLYEQYF.

The rearrangement links TRBV7-9 to TRBJ2-7, with D possibly being TRBD2 (5 bases). CDR3 length: 15 amino acids. The V end lost 6 bases, the J end lost 2 bases, and 17 bases lay between the germline ends. Looked up from germline, CDR1 is SEHNR and CDR2 is FQNEAQ (reference sequence). The CDR3 loop reads CASSPFDGRPYEQYF. CDR3 in DNA: TGTGCCAGCAGTCCATTTGATGGGAGACCCTACGAGCAGTACTTC.

The V and J genes are TRBV11-2 and TRBJ2-7, with no clear D. CDR3 length: 14 amino acids. Germline V CDR1 and CDR2: SGHAT, FQNNGV. The V and J ends lost 0 bases and 6 bases respectively, with 12 bases between them. The CDR3 region is CASSLDPMVGEQYF. CDR3 nucleotide sequence: TGTGCCAGCAGCTTAGATCCTATGGTTGGCGAGCAGTACTTC.

The chain couples TRBV2 to TRBJ2-3; no clear D. V shed 2 bases and J shed 4 bases, with 16 bases lying between them. Germline V CDR1 and CDR2: SNHLY, FYNNEI. The CDR3 runs 16 residues. The CDR3 sequence: CASSEKATIRSDTQYF. CDR3 DNA: TGTGCCAGCAGTGAAAAGGCTACCATTCGTTCAGATACGCAGTATTTT. Variable domain in full (rest from reference TRBV2 and TRBJ2-3): EPEVTQTPSHQVTQMGQEVILRCVPISNHLYFYWYRQILGQKVEFLVSFYNNEISEKSEIFDDQFSVERPDGSNFTLKIRSTKLEDSAMYFCASSEKATIRSDTQYFGPGTRLTVL.

This clone has only a few counts. The chain is built from TRBV10-3 and TRBJ1-1; perhaps TRBD1 as D (5 bases). V was cut by 11 bases and J by 2 bases, with 15 bases left in between. The CDR3 sequence is 13 residues long. CDR1 is ENHRY, CDR2 SYGVKD, per germline. CDR3 amino acids: CASRRGSNTEAFF. The CDR3 DNA reads TGTGCCTCTAGAAGGGGAAGCAACACTGAAGCTTTCTTT.

The gene calls are TRBV28 and TRBJ2-3; the D is unclear. Germline V CDR1 and CDR2: MDHEN, SYDVKM. The CDR3 consists of 12 residues. V was trimmed by 2 bases and J by 5 bases, leaving 5 bases between them. CDR3 coding DNA: TGTGCCAGCAGTTTAAAACGAGATACGCAGTATTTT. Protein sequence: CASSLKRDTQYF. The full variable domain, completed using reference TRBV28 and TRBJ2-3, is DVKVTQSSRYLVKRTGEKVFLECVQDMDHENMFWYRQDPGLGLRLIYFSYDVKMKEKGDIPEGYSVSREKKERFSLILESASTNQTSMYLCASSLKRDTQYFGPGTRLTVL.

CDR3 bases: TGTGCCAGCAGCGCCCGGACAGGGGGCAATTCTGGAAACACCATATATTTT. This translates into CASSARTGGNSGNTIYF. The V call is TRBV9, the J call TRBJ1-3; 11 nucleotides agree with TRBD1. CDR1 is SGDLS, CDR2 YYNGEE, per germline. This CDR3 contains 17 residues. V was clipped by 3 bases and J by 1 base; unmatched bases: 6.

The CDR3 DNA sequence: TGTGCCAGCAGCGGGGCGTGGCAGCTGGAAAACACCATATATTTT. Protein sequence: CASSGAWQLENTIYF. This chain links TRBV6-5 with TRBJ1-3, with a possible D match to TRBD1 (5 bases). CDR1 MNHEY and CDR2 SVGAGI come from the germline V gene. Trimming took off 6 bases at V and 6 bases at J, with 18 bases between the two ends. This CDR3 region has 15 residues.

V is TRBV3-1 (or the pseudogene TRBV3-2) and J is TRBJ1-1, with TRBD1 as a possible D gene (6 bases). With 1 base removed from V and 5 bases from J, the gap between germline ends came to 14 bases. Germline V gene data show CDR1 as LGHDT and CDR2 as YNNKEL (reference sequence). The CDR3 loop spans 15 amino acids. In DNA form, the CDR3 reads TGTGCCAGCAGCCAAGGCCCGGGGGCGAATACTGAAGCTTTCTTT. Protein: CASSQGPGANTEAFF.

The J gene is TRBJ2-1, the V gene TRBV7-9; the D gene is possibly TRBD2 (6 bases). V lost 3 bases, J lost 7 bases, and 19 bases lay in between. CDR3 size: 16 residues. Germline CDR1 reads SEHNR; CDR2 reads FQNEAQ (reference sequence). The CDR3: CASSFSGGGLQNEQFF. The CDR3 DNA is TGTGCCAGCAGCTTTAGCGGAGGCGGGTTACAGAATGAGCAGTTCTTC.

The table lists this clone with many counts. The V call is TRBV7-9, the J call TRBJ2-7, with a tentative D call TRBD2 (5 bases). Looked up from germline, CDR1 is SEHNR and CDR2 is FQNEAQ (reference sequence). CDR3 length equals 15 residues. V gave up 4 bases and J gave up 5 bases, with 18 bases separating them. The CDR3 DNA reads as TGTGCCAGCAGCTCAGGACTCGTGCGGTCCAACGAGCAGTACTTC. Amino acid sequence: CASSSGLVRSNEQYF.

The J gene is TRBJ2-4, the V gene TRBV6-2 or TRBV6-3; 10 bases fit TRBD2. Trimming cost V 2 bases and J 0 bases; bases outside gene matches: 13. From germline, CDR1 is MNHEY and CDR2 SVGEGT. CDR3 size: 20 residues. In DNA form, the CDR3 reads TGTGCCAGCAGTTACGAGTGGCTAGCGGGGGAGATTCTAGCCAAAAACATTCAGTACTTC. Its translation is CASSYEWLAGEILAKNIQYF.

The rearrangement uses TRBV9 and TRBJ2-3; 9 nucleotides match TRBD2. The V segment lost 4 bases and the J segment 2 bases; nucleotides outside the gene matches: 8. Per the germline V gene, CDR1 is SGDLS and CDR2 is YYNGEE. This CDR3 has 16 amino acids. The CDR3 region is CASSPRAGGVTDTQYF. The CDR3 nucleotides read TGTGCCAGCAGCCCCCGCGCGGGGGGGGTCACAGATACGCAGTATTTT.

This sequence joins TRBV5-4 and TRBJ2-7; TRBD1 or TRBD2 may be the D gene (6 bases each). Germline values: CDR1 SGHNT, CDR2 YYREEE (reference sequence). This CDR3 is 15 amino acids long. Trimming removed 0 bases at V and 0 bases at J, with 10 bases between. The CDR3, as DNA: TGTGCCAGCAGCTTGGAAGGGGGGTCCTCCTACGAGCAGTACTTC. Protein product: CASSLEGGSSYEQYF.

The CDR3 sequence is CASSQGQGAYGNTIYF. CDR3 sequence (DNA): TGCGCCAGCAGCCAAGGGCAGGGGGCTTATGGAAACACCATATATTTT. V and J are TRBV4-3 and TRBJ1-3; TRBD1 agrees at 8 bases. V lost 1 base to trimming and J lost 3 bases; unmatched junction nucleotides: 5. Germline-derived CDR1 and CDR2 are LGHNA and YSLEER. CDR3 length: 16 residues.

The chain combines TRBV19 with TRBJ1-5; no clear D. The V end lost 7 bases, the J end lost 3 bases, and 13 bases lay between the germline ends. CDR3 length: 14 amino acids. Germline values: CDR1 LNHDA, CDR2 SQIVND (reference sequence). CDR3: CASTHRANNQPQHF. The CDR3 DNA reads as TGTGCCAGTACCCACCGGGCCAACAATCAGCCCCAGCATTTT.

The sample holds one count of this clone. The chain recombines TRBV3-1 (or the pseudogene TRBV3-2) with TRBJ2-5; D possibly corresponds to TRBD2 (6 bases). CDR1 and CDR2 (germline): LGHDT, YNNKEL (reference sequence). The CDR3 is 14 amino acids. V lost 1 base and J 5 bases, leaving 11 bases between the germline ends. The CDR3: CASSQVYGSETQYF. The CDR3 bases are TGTGCCAGCAGCCAAGTTTACGGGAGCGAGACCCAGTACTTC.

J is TRBJ1-3 and V is TRBV6-5; D not certain. Germline CDR1 reads MNHEY; CDR2 reads SVGAGI. The CDR3 is 16 residues long. The V end lost 4 bases, the J end lost 0 bases, and 13 bases lay between the germline ends. The CDR3 region has the DNA TGTGCCAGCAGTTTTTTGCGACGGAGCTCTGGAAACACCATATATTTT. Protein product: CASSFLRRSSGNTIYF.

The chain links TRBV5-8 to TRBJ2-7, with D tentatively TRBD2 (5 bases). The CDR3 runs to 11 residues. V lost 4 bases and J 6 bases, leaving 8 bases between the germline ends. Per germline, CDR1 SGHTS and CDR2 YDEGEE. CDR3 region: CASSRGGEQYF. In DNA form, the CDR3 reads TGTGCCAGCAGCCGGGGTGGCGAGCAGTACTTC.

The chain combines TRBV11-2 with TRBJ2-7, with no clear D. V gave up 3 bases and J gave up 2 bases, with 5 bases separating them. Germline CDR1 reads SGHAT; CDR2 reads FQNNGV. This CDR3 contains 12 residues. The CDR3 here is CASSFNAYEQYF. CDR3 nucleotides: TGTGCCAGCAGCTTCAACGCCTACGAGCAGTACTTC. The variable domain in full, with the rest retrieved from reference TRBV11-2 and TRBJ2-7, is EAGVAQSPRYKIIEKRQSVAFWCNPISGHATLYWYQQILGQGPKLLIQFQNNGVVDDSQLPKDRFSAERLKGVDSTLKIQPAKLEDSAVYLCASSFNAYEQYFGPGTRLTVT.

CDR3 sequence (DNA): TGTGCTAGTGGTTTGTCTCCCGGGACAGGGGCCTTAGCCAAAAACATTCAGTACTTC. The encoded protein is CASGLSPGTGALAKNIQYF. The rearrangement links TRBV12-5 to TRBJ2-4, with 10 bases aligning to TRBD1. This CDR3 has 19 amino acids. The V gene's germline CDR1 is LGHNT and CDR2 FRNRAP. With V trimmed by 2 bases and J by 0 bases, 10 bases remained unmatched.

The CDR3 nucleotides read TGCGCCAGCAGCTCCGTGACAGGGGTGGGTAATGAAAAACTGTTTTTT. Protein product: CASSSVTGVGNEKLFF. The rearrangement links TRBV5-1 to TRBJ1-4; 8 positions match TRBD1. CDR1 and CDR2 (germline): SGHRS, YFSETQ. The CDR3 runs to 16 residues. V lost 3 bases and J lost 4; bases outside the gene matches: 8.

The V and J genes are TRBV6-5 and TRBJ2-7; 8 bases fit TRBD2. From germline, CDR1 is MNHEY and CDR2 SVGAGI. V lost 7 bases to trimming and J lost 2 bases; unmatched junction nucleotides: 10. The CDR3 has 15 amino acids. CDR3 coding DNA: TGTGCCAGCAATAGGAATAGCGGGGCCACCTACGAGCAGTACTTC. Protein sequence: CASNRNSGATYEQYF.